These T cell receptor beta chains were read from a single sample in a study of blood T cell repertoires in COVID-19. Method: immunoSEQ multiplex PCR; TCRdb's copy keeps in-frame clones and lacks some. The table shows some 300,000 clones, with roughly 87% occurring only once. The sequenced sample consisted of PBMCs or T cells enriched from blood (not recorded which). The source is a woman aged 30 to 39 who had recovered from COVID-19. Both conserved end residues are part of each CDR3. The order of the fields is J gene, V gene, D gene, clone size, CDR3 DNA, CDR3 protein. D genes are given only for firm matches. Clone size is stated in some rows and not others, as once, few, many or a class when expanded.

TRBJ2-2 | TRBV11-3 | NA | NA | TGTGCCAGCAGCTCTAGTAAGAGCGGGGAGCTGTTTTTT | CASSSSKSGELFF
TRBJ1-2 | TRBV2 | TRBD1 | NA | TGTGCCAGCAGTGAGGTCGCAGGGGGACGCCTATCAGGCTACACCTTC | CASSEVAGGRLSGYTF
TRBJ2-5 | TRBV19 | NA | NA | TGTGCCAGTAGTATAGTCCCCGCCCCCGGCGTGAACCGACAGGATGGCAGGGAGACCCAGTACTTC | CASSIVPAPGVNRQDGRETQYF
TRBJ1-1 | TRBV27 | TRBD1 | NA | TGTGCCAGCAGCCCCCAGGGGGCCCGGACTGAAGCTTTCTTT | CASSPQGARTEAFF
TRBJ1-2 | TRBV3-1/TRBV3-2 | TRBD1 | NA | TGTGCCAGCAGCCCCACGGGACAGGGGTTGGGTGGCTACACCTTC | CASSPTGQGLGGYTF
TRBJ2-2 | TRBV19 | TRBD1 | NA | TGTGCCAGTAGTATAGAGGGACAGGGGCGCTACGGGGAGCTGTTTTTT | CASSIEGQGRYGELFF
TRBJ1-1 | TRBV6-5 | TRBD1 | NA | TGTGCCAGCAATCAACAGGGGAAAAGGACTGAAGCTTTCTTT | CASNQQGKRTEAFF
TRBJ2-3 | TRBV10-3 | TRBD2 | NA | TGTGCCATCAGTGAGCGTAGCGGGAGACTCACAGATACGCAGTATTTT | CAISERSGRLTDTQYF
TRBJ1-5 | TRBV7-9 | NA | NA | TGTGCCAGCAGCTTAGACGGGGGTGGCAATCAGCCCCAGCATTTT | CASSLDGGGNQPQHF
TRBJ1-1 | TRBV27 | NA | few | TGTGCCAGCAGTCGGTGGGGCATGAACACTGAAGCTTTCTTT | CASSRWGMNTEAFF
TRBJ2-2 | TRBV19 | TRBD2 | NA | TGTGCCAGTAGTATTCGGGGGGGCCGTTTCGGGGAGCTGTTTTTT | CASSIRGGRFGELFF
TRBJ1-2 | TRBV3-1/TRBV3-2 | TRBD1 | NA | TGTGCCAGCAGCCAAGATTATACCAGGGGGTACTATGGCTACACCTTC | CASSQDYTRGYYGYTF
TRBJ1-2 | TRBV28 | NA | NA | TGTGCCATACAGGGTGAGGTTTCTGGCTACACCTTC | CAIQGEVSGYTF
TRBJ2-7 | TRBV10-2 | NA | NA | TGCGCCAGCACAGGATTTAGCGTTTCGTACGAGCAGTACTTC | CASTGFSVSYEQYF
TRBJ2-3 | TRBV13 | NA | NA | TGTGCCAGCAGCTCTGGGGGACTCCCCACAGATACGCAGTATTTT | CASSSGGLPTDTQYF
TRBJ2-1 | TRBV28 | TRBD2 | NA | TGTGCCAGCAGTCACAACCTAGCGGGGGGCCCCACCTCCTCCTACAATGAGCAGTTCTTC | CASSHNLAGGPTSSYNEQFF
TRBJ1-6 | TRBV6-1 | NA | NA | TGTGCCAGCAGTGAAACGGGGGGGACCTCCTATAATTCACCCCTCCACTTT | CASSETGGTSYNSPLHF